These 21 T cell receptor beta chains were all obtained from the same sample, sequenced in a study of CD8 T cells in Susac syndrome (dated 2019 in TCRdb). Receptor libraries were prepared by the immunoSEQ multiplex PCR assay. RNA was extracted with the RNeasy kit and roughly 0.45 to 1 ug was reverse transcribed using random hexamers. Starting from the raw public reads, TCRdb applied fastp trimming at Q25, assembled clones with MiXCR and retained in-frame beta chains. Rows are unified per CDR3 protein, each entry keeping the most common DNA and genes. The sample data list 160,000 or so distinct CDR3 sequences, and roughly 94% of these were observed just once. The ten largest clones represent over 0.095% of the sample. Sequencing input: CD4+ T cells from PBMCs. These TCRs come from a human donor with Susac syndrome.

The V call is TRBV3-1, the J call TRBJ1-1; weak D call: TRBD1 (5 bases). This CDR3 spans 15 amino acids. V lost 0 bases and J lost 4, with 12 bases in between. Germline loops: CDR1 LGHDT, CDR2 YNNKEL (reference sequence). CDR3 sequence (DNA): TGTGCCAGCAGCCAAGATCAGGGTCGGGCCACTGAAGCTTTCTTT. As protein: CASSQDQGRATEAFF.

This sequence joins TRBV12-3 or TRBV12-4 and TRBJ2-7; 7 nucleotides agree with TRBD1. The junction had 7 bases not matched to a gene; V was cut back by 6 bases and J by 5 bases. CDR3 length: 13 residues. For the CDR3, the DNA is TGTGCCAGCAGCATAACAGGGGTCCACGAGCAGTACTTC. It codes for CASSITGVHEQYF.

This rearrangement joins TRBV4-1 to TRBJ2-7, with no clear D. V lost 0 bases, J lost 2 bases, and 5 bases lay in between. The length of the CDR3 is 13 residues. Germline V gene lookup returns CDR1 MGHRA and CDR2 YSYEKL. CDR3 nucleotide sequence: TGCGCCAGCAGCCAAGATTTGGCCTACGAGCAGTACTTC. Translated, it gives CASSQDLAYEQYF.

The rearrangement links TRBV10-3 to TRBJ1-2; D remains ambiguous. From germline, CDR1 is ENHRY and CDR2 SYGVKD. V shed 2 bases and J shed 4 bases, with 5 bases lying between them. The length of the CDR3 is 12 residues. The DNA of the CDR3 is TGTGCCATCAGTGAGAAATTCTATGGCTACACCTTC. Encoded protein: CAISEKFYGYTF.

The rearrangement links TRBV20-1 to TRBJ2-7; unclear D gene. Germline CDR1 DFQATT, CDR2 SNEGSKA (reference sequence). This CDR3 has 14 residues. V was clipped by 1 base and J by 2 bases, with 12 bases between them. CDR3 loop: CSARGELRAYEQYF. The CDR3 DNA reads as TGCAGTGCTAGAGGGGAATTAAGAGCCTACGAGCAGTACTTC.

The chain carries TRBV12-3 or TRBV12-4 and TRBJ2-5; perhaps TRBD2 as D (7 bases). The V gene lost 3 bases and the J gene lost 0 bases, with 14 bases spanning the gap. The CDR3 covers 16 residues. The CDR3 sequence: CASSFAGAKYQETQYF. The DNA of the CDR3 is TGTGCCAGCAGTTTTGCGGGGGCCAAGTACCAAGAGACCCAGTACTTC.

This CDR3 reads CASSSYRGTYEQYF. In nucleotides, the CDR3 is TGTGCCAGCTCATCGTACAGGGGTACCTACGAGCAGTACTTC. The chain links TRBV18 to TRBJ2-7; the match to TRBD1 covers 7 bases. The CDR3 sequence is 14 residues long. V shed 5 bases and J 2 bases; nucleotides not matched to a gene: 6. The germline V gene has CDR1 KGHSH and CDR2 LQKENI.

DNA of the CDR3: TGTGCCAGCAGCTTGGGACAGGGGCGGCAACGAGCTGGGTTCAACGTCCTGACTTTC. Its protein is CASSLGQGRQRAGFNVLTF. The genes are TRBV5-4 and TRBJ2-6; 8 positions agree with TRBD1. Germline V gene sequence: CDR1 SGHNT, CDR2 YYREEE (reference sequence). The CDR3 extends over 19 amino acids. V was pared by 0 bases and J by 9 bases, with 17 bases of the junction left unmatched.

This clonotype has a single count. The chain recombines TRBV2 with TRBJ2-7, with 11 bases that match TRBD1. The CDR3 sequence is 13 residues long. Germline CDR1 and CDR2: SNHLY and FYNNEI. With V trimmed by 6 bases and J by 5 bases, 3 bases remained unmatched. This CDR3 reads CASRGTGGHEQYF. CDR3 coding DNA: TGTGCCAGCAGGGGGACAGGGGGTCACGAGCAGTACTTC.

V gene TRBV12-3 or TRBV12-4 combines with J gene TRBJ2-5; D might be TRBD2 (5 bases). The CDR3 length is 12 residues. Trimming stripped 3 bases from V and 9 bases from J, with 11 bases between. The CDR3 DNA sequence: TGTGCCAGCAGTTTGGCCGGGGAAGCCCAGTACTTC. It encodes CASSLAGEAQYF.

The rearrangement joins TRBV29-1 to TRBJ2-5; possible D gene TRBD1, 6 bases. V gave up 7 bases and J gave up 4 bases, with 19 bases separating them. CDR3 size: 14 residues. Per the germline V gene, CDR1 is SQVTM and CDR2 is ANQGSEA. The CDR3 DNA follows: TGCAGCGCCGACGCGCAGGACAGTTTAGAGACCCAGTACTTC. This sequence encodes CSADAQDSLETQYF.

This clonotype was recorded once. The chain uses TRBV24-1 and TRBJ2-3; 8 nucleotides align to TRBD1. J gave up 3 bases and V 7 bases, and 2 bases lay outside the gene matches. This CDR3 comprises 13 residues. Germline loops: CDR1 KGHDR, CDR2 SFDVKD. The CDR3 DNA is TGTGCCACCAGGGACAGGGCTACAGATACGCAGTATTTT. The encoded protein is CATRDRATDTQYF.

J is TRBJ2-1 and V is TRBV7-2; 8 bases align to TRBD2. Germline V gene lookup returns CDR1 SGHTA and CDR2 FQGNSA. V shed 4 bases and J 0 bases; nucleotides not matched to a gene: 14. The CDR3 consists of 19 residues. The CDR3 DNA reads TGTGCCAGCAGCTGGACGAGACTAGCGTATGATGTCTCCTACAATGAGCAGTTCTTC. Protein product: CASSWTRLAYDVSYNEQFF.

The chain is built from TRBV20-1 and TRBJ2-7; 11 bases agree with TRBD1. CDR3 length equals 13 residues. J lost 5 bases, V lost 6 bases, and 6 bases had no gene match. Germline V CDR1 and CDR2: DFQATT, SNEGSKA (reference sequence). This chain's CDR3 is CSAGGQGANEQYF. In nucleotides, the CDR3 is TGCAGTGCGGGTGGACAGGGGGCGAACGAGCAGTACTTC.

The rearrangement joins TRBV29-1 to TRBJ2-7, with TRBD1 matching over 8 bases. This CDR3 spans 13 amino acids. J lost 5 bases, V lost 7 bases, and 10 bases had no gene match. From germline, CDR1 is SQVTM and CDR2 ANQGSEA. The CDR3 reads CSATGTGPHEQYF. Here the CDR3 DNA reads TGCAGCGCAACCGGGACAGGACCGCACGAGCAGTACTTC.

The V and J genes are TRBV2 and TRBJ2-5; no clear D gene. This CDR3 spans 14 amino acids. The V end was cut by 6 bases, the J end by 1 base, with 12 bases between. Germline values: CDR1 SNHLY, CDR2 FYNNEI. The CDR3, as DNA: TGTGCCAGCAGAGAATTCCGAACCCAAGAGACCCAGTACTTC. Translated: CASREFRTQETQYF.

Remarks on this clonotype: The junction departs from germline at one end; a sequencing error may be responsible. The chain recombines TRBV7-9 with TRBJ1-2, with D hard to call. The CDR3 totals 15 residues. Per the germline V gene, CDR1 is SEHNR and CDR2 is FQNEAQ (reference sequence). DNA of the CDR3: TGTGCCAGCAGCCTAGCCTTGGGCGGCAACTATGGCTACACCTTC. Its translation: CASSLALGGNYGYTF.

The chain combines TRBV2 with TRBJ2-1; 7 bases map to TRBD2. Trimming cost V 1 base and J 4 bases; bases outside gene matches: 4. The CDR3 length is 15 residues. CDR1 and CDR2 from the germline V gene are SNHLY and FYNNEI. DNA of the CDR3: TGTGCCAGCAGTGAAGAGGGCGGGGGATACAATGAGCAGTTCTTC. Its protein is CASSEEGGGYNEQFF.

The sample holds one count of this clonotype. V usage is TRBV6-6 and J usage is TRBJ1-2; D is ambiguous. The germline V gene has CDR1 MNHNY and CDR2 SVGAGI (reference sequence). The CDR3 length is 12 residues. V was trimmed by 8 bases and J by 0 bases, leaving 7 bases between them. CDR3: CASATTNYGYTF. CDR3 in DNA: TGTGCCAGCGCCACTACTAACTATGGCTACACCTTC.

The chain combines TRBV2 with TRBJ2-5, with TRBD2 identical over 12 bases. The germline gives CDR1 SNHLY, CDR2 FYNNEI. This CDR3 spans 19 amino acids. V shed 1 base, J shed 6 bases, and the junction held 15 bases outside the gene matches. This chain's CDR3 is CASSEEWLAGGPVVKTQYF. CDR3 coding DNA: TGTGCCAGCAGTGAAGAGTGGCTAGCGGGGGGGCCGGTTGTGAAGACCCAGTACTTC.

The chain recombines TRBV7-2 with TRBJ2-1; 10 positions agree with TRBD1. The trim removed 6 bases at V and 3 bases at J, leaving 5 bases unmatched. Per germline, CDR1 SGHTA and CDR2 FQGNSA. The CDR3 sequence is 15 residues long. CDR3 sequence (DNA): TGTGCCAGCAGACCAAGGACAGGGGGCTACAATGAGCAGTTCTTC. Translation gives CASRPRTGGYNEQFF.